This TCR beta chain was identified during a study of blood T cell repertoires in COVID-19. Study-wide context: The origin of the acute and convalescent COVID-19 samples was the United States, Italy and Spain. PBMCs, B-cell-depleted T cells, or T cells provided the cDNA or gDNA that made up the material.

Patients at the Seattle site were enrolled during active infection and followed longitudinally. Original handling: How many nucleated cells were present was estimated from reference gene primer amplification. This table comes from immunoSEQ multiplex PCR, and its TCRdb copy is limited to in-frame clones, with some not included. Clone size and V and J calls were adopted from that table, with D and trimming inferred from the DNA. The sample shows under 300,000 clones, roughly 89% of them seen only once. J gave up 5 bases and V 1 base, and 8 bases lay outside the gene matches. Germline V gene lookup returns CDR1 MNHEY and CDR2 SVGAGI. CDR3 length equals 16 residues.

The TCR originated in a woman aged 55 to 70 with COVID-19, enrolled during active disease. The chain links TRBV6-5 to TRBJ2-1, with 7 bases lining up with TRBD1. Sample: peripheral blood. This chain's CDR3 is CASSYLGGSRHNEQFF. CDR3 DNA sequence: TGTGCCAGCAGTTACTTAGGGGGCTCCAGGCACAATGAGCAGTTCTTC.